The sequence of this T cell receptor (beta chain) was determined in a study of blood T cell repertoires in COVID-19. For the study at large: Samples representing acute and convalescent COVID-19 were sourced from the United States, Italy and Spain. Sample material is recorded as cDNA or gDNA derived from T cells, B-cell-depleted T cells, or PBMCs.

The authors' processing: How many nucleated cells were present was estimated from reference gene primer amplification. Sequenced by immunoSEQ multiplex PCR; TCRdb stores in-frame clones only, minus some. V and J calls and clone size are those listed in that table; D and trimming were worked out from the DNA. The repertoire consists of some 150,000 clones, with more than 65% occurring once and the leading ten covering 9% to 10%. The TCR originated in a woman in her forties or fifties with acute or convalescent COVID-19. Sequences were obtained from peripheral blood.

CDR3 sequence: CASSFLGGRYNEQFF. The CDR3, as DNA: TGTGCCAGCAGCTTTTTGGGGGGGCGATACAATGAGCAGTTCTTC. The rearrangement links TRBV5-4 to TRBJ2-1, with D perhaps TRBD2 (7 bases). Germline-derived CDR1 and CDR2 are SGHNT and YYREEE (reference sequence). The CDR3 spans 15 residues. Between the trimmed V and J ends, which lost 2 bases and 4 bases, there was a span of 13 bases.